This T cell receptor beta chain was profiled in a study of T cells in Graves' hyperthyroidism and ophthalmopathy. Uncontrolled infections, other autoimmune diseases, pregnancy or lactation led to exclusion of patients. Points from the study as a whole: Stable hyperthyroidism was separated from ophthalmopathy by a model based on 13 V-J features.

Researchers took RNA transcripts and amplified the TCR beta CDR3 regions from them. A set of HTBI primers served as the primers for a first-round RT-PCR of the TCR CDR3. TCRdb re-called the multiplex PCR reads with MiXCR, one entry per CDR3 protein. This table holds about 580,000 distinct CDR3 sequences, just over 45% found once. V dropped 7 bases and J dropped 0 bases, with 13 bases sitting between them. This CDR3 is 15 amino acids long. About this clonotype itself: What it binds is unknown.

The sample consisted of peripheral blood or thyroid tissue (not recorded which). The TCR was taken from a woman aged 18-29 years with Graves' hyperthyroidism. The V and J genes are TRBV12-3 or TRBV12-4 and TRBJ2-1; the D gene is possibly TRBD1 (6 bases). The CDR3 region has the DNA TGTGCCAGCATTCAGGGGCAAATCTCCTACAATGAGCAGTTCTTC. Protein product: CASIQGQISYNEQFF.